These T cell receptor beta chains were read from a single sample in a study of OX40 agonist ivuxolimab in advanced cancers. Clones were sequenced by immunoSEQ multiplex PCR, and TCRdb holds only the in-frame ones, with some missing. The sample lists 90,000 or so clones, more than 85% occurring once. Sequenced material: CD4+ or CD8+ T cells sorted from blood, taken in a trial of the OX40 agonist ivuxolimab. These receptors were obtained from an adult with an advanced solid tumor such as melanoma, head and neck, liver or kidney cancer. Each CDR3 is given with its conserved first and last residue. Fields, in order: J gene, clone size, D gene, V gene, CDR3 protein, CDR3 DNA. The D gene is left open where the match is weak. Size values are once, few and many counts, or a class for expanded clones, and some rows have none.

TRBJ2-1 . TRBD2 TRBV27 CASSIISGGGEQFF TGTGCCAGCTCCATTATTTCGGGAGGGGGTGAGCAGTTCTTC
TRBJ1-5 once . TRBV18 CASSPRSGSNQPQHF TGTGCCAGCTCACCACGGTCAGGTAGCAATCAGCCCCAGCATTTT
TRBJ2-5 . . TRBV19 CASVGESLETQYF TGTGCCAGTGTCGGTGAGTCCTTGGAGACCCAGTACTTC
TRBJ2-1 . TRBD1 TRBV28 CASSRTGIYNEQFF TGTGCCAGCAGTAGGACAGGGATATACAATGAGCAGTTCTTC
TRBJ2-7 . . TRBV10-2 CASWEDSSYEQYF TGCGCCAGCTGGGAAGACAGCTCCTACGAGCAGTACTTC
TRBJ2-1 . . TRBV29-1 CSVDPGESSYNEQFF TGCAGCGTTGATCCAGGGGAGAGCTCCTACAATGAGCAGTTCTTC
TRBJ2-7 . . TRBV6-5 CASNPTGTTAGEQYF TGTGCCAGCAACCCGACCGGGACCACCGCGGGGGAGCAGTACTTC
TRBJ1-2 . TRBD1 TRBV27 CASSSLGTGGNYGYTF TGTGCCAGCAGTAGTTTGGGGACAGGGGGTAACTATGGCTACACCTTC
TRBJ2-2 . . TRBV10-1 CASSAGPRNTGELFF TGCGCCAGCAGTGCTGGACCCAGAAACACCGGGGAGCTGTTTTTT
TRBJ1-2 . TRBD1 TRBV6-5 CASSYPDRPYGYTF TGTGCCAGCAGTTACCCGGACAGGCCCTATGGCTACACCTTC
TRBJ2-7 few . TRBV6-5 CASRAGLLFEQYF TGTGCCAGCAGAGCGGGCCTTCTCTTCGAGCAGTACTTC
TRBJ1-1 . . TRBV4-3 CASSLMPAGNTEAFF TGCGCCAGCAGCCTCATGCCCGCAGGGAACACTGAAGCTTTCTTT
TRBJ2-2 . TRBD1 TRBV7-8 CASSSSGTGVMFF TGTGCCAGCAGCTCCTCCGGGACAGGGGTCATGTTTTTT
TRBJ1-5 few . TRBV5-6 CASSFGGSHQPQHF TGTGCCAGCAGCTTCGGCGGGTCCCATCAGCCCCAGCATTTT
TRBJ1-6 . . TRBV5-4 CASSLTGQNSPPHF TGTGCCAGCAGCTTGACAGGGCAGAATTCACCCCCCCACTTT
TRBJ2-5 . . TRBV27 CASQPRGSRETQYF TGTGCCAGCCAGCCGAGGGGGTCTCGAGAGACCCAGTACTTC
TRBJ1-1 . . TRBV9 CASSGSDSLNTEAFF TGTGCCAGCAGCGGATCAGACAGCTTGAACACTGAAGCTTTCTTT
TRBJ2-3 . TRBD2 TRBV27 CASSSLAGATDTQYF TGTGCCAGCAGTTCACTAGCGGGGGCCACAGATACGCAGTATTTT
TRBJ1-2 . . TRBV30 CAWSNRGALVGYTF TGTGCCTGGAGTAATCGGGGGGCGCTAGTTGGCTACACCTTC
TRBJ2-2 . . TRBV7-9 CASTLGGFNGGELFF TGTGCCAGCACCCTAGGGGGTTTTAATGGCGGGGAGCTGTTTTTT
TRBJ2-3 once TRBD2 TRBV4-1 CASSHRRGGADTQYF TGCGCCAGCAGCCATCGGCGGGGGGGTGCAGATACGCAGTATTTT
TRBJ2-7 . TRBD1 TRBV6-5 CASSYTGVEQYF TGTGCCAGCAGTTACACAGGGGTCGAGCAGTACTTC
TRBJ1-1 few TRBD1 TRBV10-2 CASSGQGSTEAFF TGCGCCAGCAGTGGACAGGGGAGCACTGAAGCTTTCTTT
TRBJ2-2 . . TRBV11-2 CASSPMPQNTGELFF TGTGCCAGCAGCCCGATGCCGCAGAACACCGGGGAGCTGTTTTTT
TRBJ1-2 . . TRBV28 CASQSRQVYYGYTF TGTGCCTCCCAATCCCGGCAGGTGTACTATGGCTACACCTTC
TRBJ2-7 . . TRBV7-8 CASSFTIYEQYF TGTGCCAGCAGCTTCACAATCTACGAGCAGTACTTC
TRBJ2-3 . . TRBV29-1 CSALSSTTQYF TGCAGCGCCCTTAGTAGCACTACGCAGTATTTT
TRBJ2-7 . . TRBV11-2 CASSSVGGPPRQYF TGTGCCAGCAGCTCTGTGGGGGGCCCCCCGCGGCAGTACTTC
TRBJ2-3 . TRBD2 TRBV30 CAWDTMTSGRAGDTQYF TGTGCCTGGGACACAATGACTAGCGGGAGGGCCGGGGATACGCAGTATTTT
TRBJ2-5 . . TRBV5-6 CASSLGGWDRETQYF TGTGCCAGCAGCTTGGGAGGGTGGGACCGAGAGACCCAGTACTTC
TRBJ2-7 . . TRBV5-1 CASSLEWGNQYEQYF TGCGCCAGCAGCCTCGAGTGGGGGAACCAATACGAGCAGTACTTC
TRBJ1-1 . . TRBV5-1 CASSLTGEAFF TGCGCCAGCAGCTTGACCGGGGAAGCTTTCTTT
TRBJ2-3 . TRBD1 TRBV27 CASSPPGQFTDTQYF TGTGCCAGCAGTCCCCCGGGACAGTTTACAGATACGCAGTATTTT
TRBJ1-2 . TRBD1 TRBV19 CASSIRGQGNGYTF TGTGCCAGTAGTATCAGGGGACAGGGAAATGGCTACACCTTC
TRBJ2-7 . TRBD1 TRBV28 CASSFPGQGDYEQYF TGTGCCAGCAGTTTTCCGGGACAGGGGGACTACGAGCAGTACTTC
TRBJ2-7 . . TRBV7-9 CASSLVEDPYEQYF TGTGCCAGCAGCTTAGTGGAGGATCCTTACGAGCAGTACTTC
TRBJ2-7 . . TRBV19 CASSIDQGGGYEQYF TGTGCCAGTAGTATAGATCAGGGAGGAGGGTACGAGCAGTACTTC
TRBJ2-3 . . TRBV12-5 CASGLVLGTDTQYF TGTGCTAGTGGTTTGGTACTGGGCACAGATACGCAGTATTTT
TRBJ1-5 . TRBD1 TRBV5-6 CASTLGTVSQPQHF TGTGCCAGCACCCTCGGGACAGTGTCTCAGCCCCAGCATTTT
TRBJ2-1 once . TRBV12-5 CASGTPPTSGYNEQFF TGTGCTAGTGGTACACCCCCGACTAGTGGGTACAATGAGCAGTTCTTC
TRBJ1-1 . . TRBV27 CASSLRGTDTEAFF TGTGCCAGCAGTTTACGGGGCACGGACACTGAAGCTTTCTTT
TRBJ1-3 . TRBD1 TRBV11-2 CASSLDRQGAGNTIYF TGTGCCAGCAGCTTAGATCGACAGGGGGCTGGAAACACCATATATTTT
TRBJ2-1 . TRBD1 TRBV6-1 CASSGGNEQFF TGTGCCAGTTCAGGGGGCAATGAGCAGTTCTTC
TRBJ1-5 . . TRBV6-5 CASSRSGKGNQPQHF TGTGCCAGCTCCCGATCGGGGAAGGGCAATCAGCCCCAGCATTTT